Listed below are T cell receptor beta chains from one sample, sequenced in a study of CD8 T cells in ankylosing spondylitis. TCRdb re-called the 5' RACE reads through MiXCR, storing one row per CDR3 protein. The data show approximately 300,000 distinct CDR3 sequences, with 7.5% to 9% seen just once and just over 14% held by the top ten. The sample comprised blood, either unsorted or a sorted T cell fraction (not recorded which). The receptors here all came from a male donor with ankylosing spondylitis. The CDR3 runs from the conserved cysteine through the conserved F or W. A D gene is named only where the DNA matches it firmly. Expanded clones get a size class; other rows say once, few or many, or leave the size out.

d_call,j_call,v_call,clone_size,cdr3_nt,cdr3_aa
-,TRBJ2-7,TRBV2,-,TGTGCCAGCAACCTGCTGCACGGGTTCACCTACGAGCAGTACTTC,CASNLLHGFTYEQYF
-,TRBJ1-5,TRBV10-3,many,TGTGCCATCAGTGACGGGGGCGGTCAGCCCCAGCATTTT,CAISDGGGQPQHF
-,TRBJ2-2,TRBV29-1,few,TGCAGCGTGAATCCCGACAACACCGGGGAGCTGTTTTTT,CSVNPDNTGELFF
-,TRBJ1-4,TRBV7-9,-,TGTGCCAGCAGCTCCTACAGAAACACTATCGAAAAACTGTTTTTT,CASSSYRNTIEKLFF
TRBD1,TRBJ1-6,TRBV20-1,few,TGCAGTGCCCGCCGGGACAGGGGTGGTTCACCCCTCCACTTT,CSARRDRGGSPLHF
-,TRBJ2-5,TRBV6-2/TRBV6-3,few,TGTGCCAGCAGGCGATTTGCGGGACCGCAAGAGACCCAGTACTTC,CASRRFAGPQETQYF
-,TRBJ1-1,TRBV28,-,TGTGCCAGCAGTTTCGAGTTCTTGAACACTGAAGCTTTCTTT,CASSFEFLNTEAFF
-,TRBJ2-1,TRBV5-1,-,TGCGCCAGCAGCTTGGAAAGCCTCTCTGAGCAGTTCTTC,CASSLESLSEQFF
-,TRBJ1-3,TRBV7-6,-,TGTGCCAGCAGCCGGGGCTGGACCTCTGGAAACACCATATATTTT,CASSRGWTSGNTIYF
TRBD1,TRBJ1-2,TRBV5-6,-,TGTGCCAGCAGCCTTGGGACAGGTGGCTACACCTTC,CASSLGTGGYTF
-,TRBJ1-4,TRBV29-1,-,TGCAGCATACTACCCGGACCGAATGAAAAACTGTTTTTT,CSILPGPNEKLFF
-,TRBJ2-1,TRBV28,few,TGTGCCAGCAGGCCCCGGGACTTCCACAATGAGCAGTTCTTC,CASRPRDFHNEQFF
TRBD1,TRBJ1-5,TRBV24-1,few,TGTGCCACCAGTGCACCGACAGGGGGGAATCAGCCCCAGCATTTT,CATSAPTGGNQPQHF
-,TRBJ2-3,TRBV3-1,-,TGTGCCAGCAGCAAAAGGGACGGCACAGATACGCAGTATTTT,CASSKRDGTDTQYF
-,TRBJ1-1,TRBV12-3/TRBV12-4,many,TGCGCCAGCAGCCTAAGAGGAATGAACACTGAAGCTTTCTTT,CASSLRGMNTEAFF
TRBD2,TRBJ2-3,TRBV5-6,few,TGTGCCAGCAGCCCCACCTCACTAGCGGGCCCTAGCACAGATACGCAGTATTTT,CASSPTSLAGPSTDTQYF
-,TRBJ1-5,TRBV12-3/TRBV12-4,few,TGTGCCAGCAGTTGGGAGGGGGGTCAGCCCCAGCATTTT,CASSWEGGQPQHF
-,TRBJ2-5,TRBV12-5,few,TGTGCTAGTGGTTTGAGGGGATCAGAGACCCAGTACTTC,CASGLRGSETQYF
-,TRBJ2-7,TRBV24-1,few,TGTGCCACCAGTGATTTCGGCAGGGACGAGCAGTACTTC,CATSDFGRDEQYF
-,TRBJ1-4,TRBV3-1,many,TGTGCCAGCAGCACCCGGACGCAAAAACTGTTTTTT,CASSTRTQKLFF
-,TRBJ2-1,TRBV15,-,TGTGCCACCAGCAGGGACAGCGGGACTCCCCGGTACAATGAGCAGTTCTTC,CATSRDSGTPRYNEQFF
-,TRBJ1-2,TRBV20-1,many,TGCGGCTCCGGGCCGACGGTTATCGGCGGCTACACCTTC,CGSGPTVIGGYTF
TRBD1,TRBJ1-1,TRBV10-3,many,TGTGCCATCAGTGAGGGAGTGCAGGGGGCCGACACTGAAGCTTTCTTT,CAISEGVQGADTEAFF
-,TRBJ2-7,TRBV9,few,TGTGCCAGCAGCGCCGGACAGCATGGCGAGCAGTACTTC,CASSAGQHGEQYF
-,TRBJ2-3,TRBV7-9,few,TGTGCCAGCAGCGTACCGAGGGATACGCAGTATTTT,CASSVPRDTQYF
-,TRBJ1-5,TRBV10-3,many,TGTGCCATCAGTGTCGGGCCACGCAATCAGCCCCAGCATTTT,CAISVGPRNQPQHF
-,TRBJ2-7,TRBV15,few,TGTGCCACCAGCAGATCTACCCCGGGACAAACCTACGAGCAGTACTTC,CATSRSTPGQTYEQYF
-,TRBJ2-1,TRBV7-3,few,TGTGCCAGCAGCTTAGGAGCGGGCCGAGGGTACAATGAGCAGTTCTTC,CASSLGAGRGYNEQFF
-,TRBJ2-1,TRBV5-1,few,TGCGCCAGCAGCTTGTCTTGGCCAGGGAGTGAGCAGTTCTTC,CASSLSWPGSEQFF
-,TRBJ2-3,TRBV5-1,many,TGCGCCAGCAGCCCCGGGTGGGGCGGTGACACGCAGTATTTT,CASSPGWGGDTQYF
-,TRBJ1-1,TRBV28,few,TGTGCCCTAACACAGCGAATCCCGATCTCAAACACTGAAGCTTTCTTT,CALTQRIPISNTEAFF
-,TRBJ2-3,TRBV29-1,many,TGCAGCGTTGTGGAGGGAGGTAGCACAGATACGCAGTATTTT,CSVVEGGSTDTQYF
TRBD2,TRBJ2-3,TRBV29-1,few,TGCAGCGTTGACACTAGCGGGAGTTTTTATACGCAGTATTTT,CSVDTSGSFYTQYF
-,TRBJ1-1,TRBV29-1,few,TGCAGCGTAGGGGTATACACTGAAGCTTTCTTT,CSVGVYTEAFF
-,TRBJ2-1,TRBV28,few,TGTGCCAGCAGCCCCGGAGGGTTCGATGAGCAGTTCTTC,CASSPGGFDEQFF
-,TRBJ2-2,TRBV20-1,few,TGCAGTGCTAGCGGGTCTCCCGGGGAGCTGTTTTTT,CSASGSPGELFF
-,TRBJ1-2,TRBV7-9,-,TGTGCCAGCAGCGTCTCTACAGTAAACTATGGCTACACCTTC,CASSVSTVNYGYTF
TRBD1,TRBJ1-1,TRBV9,many,TGTGCCAGCAGCGGCGACAGGGAGGACACTGAAGCTTTCTTT,CASSGDREDTEAFF
-,TRBJ1-5,TRBV20-1,few,TGCAGTGCTAGGGTGATAGTGGGGCCCCAGCATTTT,CSARVIVGPQHF
-,TRBJ2-2,TRBV5-1,-,TGCGCCAGCAGCTTGGGGCCGGCCCTCGCGAACACCGGGGAGCTGTTTTTT,CASSLGPALANTGELFF
TRBD1,TRBJ2-7,TRBV29-1,many,TGCAGCGTCGCTCCCACAGGGGGCCACGAGCAGTACTTC,CSVAPTGGHEQYF